This is a list of T cell receptor beta chains from one sample in a study of blood T cell repertoires in COVID-19. Produced via immunoSEQ multiplex PCR; TCRdb's table is partial and in-frame only. Seen here are some 80,000 clones, 81% observed once, and the top ten hold approximately 44%. Material: peripheral blood. These receptor sequences come from a man older than 75 with acute or convalescent COVID-19. CDR3s leave out the opening cysteine and the closing phenylalanine or tryptophan.

TRBV7-8	TRBJ1-1	11	ASSLRTETEAF
TRBV19	TRBJ2-3	12	ASRNGGATDTQY
TRBV3-1/TRBV3-2	TRBJ1-1	14	ASSQALKLSLDKVF
TRBV11-2	TRBJ1-1	11	ASSLVGDTEAF
TRBV6-5	TRBJ1-6	12	ASSSLSGNSPLH
TRBV5-1	TRBJ1-1	12	ASSLEPFGTEAF
TRBV7-9	TRBJ1-1	12	ASSLGQGATEAF
TRBV7-9	TRBJ2-7	15	ASSLAGTGGLSDEQY
TRBV3-1/TRBV3-2	TRBJ2-7	10	ASSHPSYEQY
TRBV7-9	TRBJ2-1	15	ASSSSGKLAGDNEQF
TRBV28	TRBJ2-7	15	ASSYDGTRREQDEQY
TRBV28	TRBJ1-5	10	ASSPEGQPQH
TRBV5-1	TRBJ2-3	13	ASSLTSGSEDTQY
TRBV29-1	TRBJ2-5	8	SVERETQY
TRBV6-1	TRBJ2-6	16	ASSEAAGTGSGANVLT
TRBV4-1	TRBJ2-7	15	ASSQDLFGTSSYEQY
TRBV3-1/TRBV3-2	TRBJ2-3	14	ASSQGLAGVEDTQY
TRBV19	TRBJ2-6	12	ASMGGTGANVLT
TRBV6-2/TRBV6-3	TRBJ1-5	13	ASSYSLSRGQPQH
TRBV7-9	TRBJ1-1	13	ASSLVGTGNTEAF
TRBV28	TRBJ2-7	14	ASSLWRREGSYEQY
TRBV7-9	TRBJ2-2	13	ASSARQGYTGELF
TRBV5-1	TRBJ2-7	13	ASSFSTEDRYEQY
TRBV15	TRBJ2-3	14	ATSRDKRQGTDSQY
TRBV15	TRBJ1-1	16	ATSRDLGQPRRNTEAF
TRBV5-1	TRBJ2-1	19	ASSLPPRTSGLFSSYNEQF
TRBV7-2	TRBJ2-2	16	ASSSAGLAGGGTGELF
TRBV6-2/TRBV6-3	TRBJ2-1	17	ASSYAPSGPYPAHDEQF
TRBV6-5	TRBJ2-1	11	ASSYSRVSEQF
TRBV7-8	TRBJ1-5	16	ASSTRDRSWRSNQPQH
TRBV4-3	TRBJ2-5	11	ASSQETEETQY
TRBV30	TRBJ2-1	12	AWKLAGSYNEQF
TRBV4-1	TRBJ1-1	12	ASSLRATDTEAF
TRBV6-5	TRBJ1-2	12	ASSWDTSNYGYT
TRBV3-1/TRBV3-2	TRBJ2-3	10	ASSQRTDTQY
TRBV5-6	TRBJ2-1	15	ASSGNYRGRMFPEQF
TRBV5-4	TRBJ2-1	14	ASSFPASGRHNEQF
TRBV29-1	TRBJ1-2	11	SVGMRGGYGYT
TRBV11-1	TRBJ2-3	12	ASSEGGFTDTQY
TRBV27	TRBJ2-7	12	ASSSWTSGYEQY
TRBV18	TRBJ1-1	11	ASSPDRYTEAF
TRBV6-5	TRBJ1-1	12	ASNPGQRRTEAF
TRBV28	TRBJ1-1	10	AGGSSFTEAF
TRBV30	TRBJ2-7	10	AWSVSAYEQY
TRBV18	TRBJ2-3	14	ASSPDGTFSTDTQY
TRBV5-1	TRBJ2-1	11	ASSSGLGNEQF
TRBV7-2	TRBJ2-6	13	ASSSGGSGANVLT
TRBV5-6	TRBJ2-7	13	ASSSPGQSSYEQY
TRBV7-8	TRBJ2-1	14	ASSRGTSFSYNEQF
TRBV18	TRBJ1-1	15	ASSPQWYGGGGTEAF
TRBV18	TRBJ1-2	15	ASSPILGQSVGYGYT
TRBV10-3	TRBJ2-2	14	AISESGQGGTGELF